Given below is one TCR beta chain in context. Clones were read by immunoSEQ multiplex PCR, and TCRdb kept only the in-frame ones, dropping some. The sample has 150,000 to 250,000 clones; about 80% are singletons. This record comes from a study of blood T cell repertoires in COVID-19. Study-level information: Whether acute or convalescent, the COVID-19 samples came from the United States, Italy and Spain.

This CDR3 is 12 amino acids long. V lost 4 bases, J lost 12 bases, and 5 bases stayed unmatched. Germline CDR1 LGHNT, CDR2 FRNRAP. The sample consisted of peripheral blood. This rearrangement joins TRBV12-5 to TRBJ2-1; 8 bases are shared with TRBD1. This clonotype was obtained from a human donor with acute or convalescent COVID-19. The donor label of this sample is uncertain. The CDR3 DNA is TGTGCTAGTGGTTCCCTGACAGGGGTGCAGTTCTTC. Amino acids: CASGSLTGVQFF. The variable domain in full, with the rest retrieved from reference TRBV12-5 and TRBJ2-1, is DARVTQTPRHKVTEMGQEVTMRCQPILGHNTVFWYRQTMMQGLELLAYFRNRAPLDDSGMPKDRFSAEMPDATLATLKIQPSEPRDSAVYFCASGSLTGVQFFGPGTRLTVL.